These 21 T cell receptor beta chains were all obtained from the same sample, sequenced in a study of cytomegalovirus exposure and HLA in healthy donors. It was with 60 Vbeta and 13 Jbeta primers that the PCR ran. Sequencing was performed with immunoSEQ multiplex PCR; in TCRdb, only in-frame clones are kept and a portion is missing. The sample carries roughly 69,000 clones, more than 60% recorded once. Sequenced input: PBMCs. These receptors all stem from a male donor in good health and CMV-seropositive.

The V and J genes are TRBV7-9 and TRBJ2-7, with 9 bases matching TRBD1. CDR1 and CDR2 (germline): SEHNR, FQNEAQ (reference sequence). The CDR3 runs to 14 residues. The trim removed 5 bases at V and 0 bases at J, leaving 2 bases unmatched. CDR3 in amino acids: CASSPTGGSYEQYF. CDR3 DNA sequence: TGTGCCAGCAGCCCGACAGGGGGCTCCTACGAGCAGTACTTC. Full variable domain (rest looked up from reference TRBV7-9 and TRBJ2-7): DTGVSQNPRHKITKRGQNVTFRCDPISEHNRLYWYRQTLGQGPEFLTYFQNEAQLEKSRLLSDRFSAERPKGSFSTLEIQRTEQGDSAMYLCASSPTGGSYEQYFGPGTRLTVT.

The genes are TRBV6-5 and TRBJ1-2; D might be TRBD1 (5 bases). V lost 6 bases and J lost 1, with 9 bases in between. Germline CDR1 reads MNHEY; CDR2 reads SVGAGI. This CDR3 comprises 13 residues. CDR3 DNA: TGTGCCAGCAGCAAGGACATTAACTATGGCTACACCTTC. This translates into CASSKDINYGYTF.

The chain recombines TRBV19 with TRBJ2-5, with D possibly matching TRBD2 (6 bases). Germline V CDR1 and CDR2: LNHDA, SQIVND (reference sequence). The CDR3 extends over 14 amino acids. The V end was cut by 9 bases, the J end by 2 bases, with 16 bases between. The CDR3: CASSRRDGQETQYF. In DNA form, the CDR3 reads TGTGCCAGCTCCAGGAGGGACGGTCAAGAGACCCAGTACTTC.

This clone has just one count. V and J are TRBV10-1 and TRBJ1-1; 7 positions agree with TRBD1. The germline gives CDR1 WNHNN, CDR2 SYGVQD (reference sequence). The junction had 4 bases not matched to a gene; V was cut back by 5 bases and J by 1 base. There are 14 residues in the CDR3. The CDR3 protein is CASSRQGWNTEAFF. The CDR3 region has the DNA TGCGCCAGCAGTAGACAGGGCTGGAACACTGAAGCTTTCTTT.

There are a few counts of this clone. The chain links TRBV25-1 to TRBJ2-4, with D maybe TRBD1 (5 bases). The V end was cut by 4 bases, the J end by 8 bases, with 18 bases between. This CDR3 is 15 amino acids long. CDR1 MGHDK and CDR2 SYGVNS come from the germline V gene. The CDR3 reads CASSVGSSRVDIQYF. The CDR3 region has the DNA TGTGCCAGCAGTGTTGGGTCGAGCAGGGTGGACATTCAGTACTTC.

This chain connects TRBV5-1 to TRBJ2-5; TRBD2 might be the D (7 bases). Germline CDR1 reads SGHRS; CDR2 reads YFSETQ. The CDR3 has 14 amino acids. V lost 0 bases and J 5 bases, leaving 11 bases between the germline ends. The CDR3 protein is CASSLAGGRETQYF. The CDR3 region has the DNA TGCGCCAGCAGCTTGGCGGGGGGCAGGGAGACCCAGTACTTC.

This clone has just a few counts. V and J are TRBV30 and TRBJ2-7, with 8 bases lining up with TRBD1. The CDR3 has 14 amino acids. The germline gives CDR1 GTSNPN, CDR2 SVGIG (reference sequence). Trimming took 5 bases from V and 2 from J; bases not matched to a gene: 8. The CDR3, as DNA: TGTGCCTGGGAGACAGGGGAAACGGCCTACGAGCAGTACTTC. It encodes CAWETGETAYEQYF.

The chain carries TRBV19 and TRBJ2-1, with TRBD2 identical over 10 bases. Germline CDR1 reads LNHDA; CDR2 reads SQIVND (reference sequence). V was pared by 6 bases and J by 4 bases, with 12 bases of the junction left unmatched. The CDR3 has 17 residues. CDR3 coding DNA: TGTGCCAGTAGCTCTCAGCGGGAGGGCCCCATATACAATGAGCAGTTCTTC. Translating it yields CASSSQREGPIYNEQFF.

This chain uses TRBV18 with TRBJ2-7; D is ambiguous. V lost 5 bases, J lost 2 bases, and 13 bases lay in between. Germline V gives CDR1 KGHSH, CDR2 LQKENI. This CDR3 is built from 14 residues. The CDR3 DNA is TGTGCCAGCTCAACTGGGCCACGAGCCTACGAGCAGTACTTC. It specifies CASSTGPRAYEQYF.

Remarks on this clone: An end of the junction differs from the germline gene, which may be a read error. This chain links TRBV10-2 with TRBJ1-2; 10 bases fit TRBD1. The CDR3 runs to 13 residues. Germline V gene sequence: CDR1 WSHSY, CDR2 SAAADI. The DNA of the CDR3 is TGCGCCAGCACTGGGACAGGGGACTATGGCTATACCTTC. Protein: CASTGTGDYGYTF.

In nucleotides, the CDR3 is TGCGCCAGCAGTGAGCAATCGGTTCAGCCCCAGCATTTT. It translates to CASSEQSVQPQHF. This chain joins TRBV10-2 and TRBJ1-5, with unresolved D. V was shortened by 2 bases and J by 6 bases, with 8 bases between the two germline ends. CDR1 is WSHSY, CDR2 SAAADI, per germline. There are 13 residues in the CDR3.

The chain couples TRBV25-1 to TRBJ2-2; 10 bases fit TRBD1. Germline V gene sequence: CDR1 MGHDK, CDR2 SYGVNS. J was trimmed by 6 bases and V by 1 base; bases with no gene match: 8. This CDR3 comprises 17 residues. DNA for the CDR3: TGTGCCAGCAGTGAATCCCCGGGACAGGGGCTGCCCGGGGAGCTGTTTTTT. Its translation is CASSESPGQGLPGELFF. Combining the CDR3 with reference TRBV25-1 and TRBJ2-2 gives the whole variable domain EADIYQTPRYLVIGTGKKITLECSQTMGHDKMYWYQQDPGMELHLIHYSYGVNSTEKGDLSSESTVSRIRTEHFPLTLESARPSHTSQYLCASSESPGQGLPGELFFGEGSRLTVL.

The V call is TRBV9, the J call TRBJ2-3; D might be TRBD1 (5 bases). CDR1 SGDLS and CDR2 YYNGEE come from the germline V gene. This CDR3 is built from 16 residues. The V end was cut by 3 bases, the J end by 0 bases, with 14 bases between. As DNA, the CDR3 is TGTGCCAGCAGCGGGACATCCTTTTCTAGCACAGATACGCAGTATTTT. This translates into CASSGTSFSSTDTQYF.

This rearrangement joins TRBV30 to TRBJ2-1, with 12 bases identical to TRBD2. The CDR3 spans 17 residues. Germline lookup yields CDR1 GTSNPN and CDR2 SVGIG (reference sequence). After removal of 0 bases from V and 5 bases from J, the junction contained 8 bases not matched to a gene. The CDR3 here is CAWSVRGLAGGNNEQFF. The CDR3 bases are TGTGCCTGGAGTGTAAGGGGTCTAGCGGGAGGGAACAATGAGCAGTTCTTC.

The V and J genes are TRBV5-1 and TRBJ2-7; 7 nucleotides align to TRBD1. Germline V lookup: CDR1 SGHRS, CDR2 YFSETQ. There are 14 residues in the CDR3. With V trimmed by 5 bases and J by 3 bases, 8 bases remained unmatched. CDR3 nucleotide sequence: TGCGCCAGCAGTCCGCGGACAGGAGACTACGAGCAGTACTTC. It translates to CASSPRTGDYEQYF.

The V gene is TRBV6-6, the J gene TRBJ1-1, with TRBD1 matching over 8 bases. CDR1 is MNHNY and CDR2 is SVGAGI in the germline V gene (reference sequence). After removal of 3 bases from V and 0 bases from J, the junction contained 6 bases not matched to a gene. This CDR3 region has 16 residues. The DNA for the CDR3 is TGTGCCAGCAGTTATGGTTTGGACAGGGTGAACACTGAAGCTTTCTTT. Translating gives CASSYGLDRVNTEAFF.

CDR3 protein: CASRPWTANTGELFF. The DNA for the CDR3 is TGTGCCAGCAGACCTTGGACAGCGAACACCGGGGAGCTGTTTTTT. V and J are TRBV6-5 and TRBJ2-2; tentative D call: TRBD1 (6 bases). This CDR3 spans 15 amino acids. CDR1 is MNHEY and CDR2 is SVGAGI in the germline V gene. Trimming took off 6 bases at V and 0 bases at J, with 11 bases between the two ends.

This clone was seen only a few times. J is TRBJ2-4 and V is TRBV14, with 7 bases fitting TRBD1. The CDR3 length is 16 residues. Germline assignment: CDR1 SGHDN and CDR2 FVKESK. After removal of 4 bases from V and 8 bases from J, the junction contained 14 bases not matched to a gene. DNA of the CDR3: TGTGCCAGCAGCCTTTTCCCGACCGGTCAGGGGGACATTCAGTACTTC. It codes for CASSLFPTGQGDIQYF. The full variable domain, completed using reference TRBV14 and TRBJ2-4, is EAGVTQFPSHSVIEKGQTVTLRCDPISGHDNLYWYRRVMGKEIKFLLHFVKESKQDESGMPNNRFLAERTGGTYSTLKVQPAELEDSGVYFCASSLFPTGQGDIQYFGAGTRLSVL.

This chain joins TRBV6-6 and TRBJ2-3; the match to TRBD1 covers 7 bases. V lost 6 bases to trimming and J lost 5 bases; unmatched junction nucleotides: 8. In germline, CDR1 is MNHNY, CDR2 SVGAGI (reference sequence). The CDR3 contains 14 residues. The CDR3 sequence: CASRRTGQVDTQYF. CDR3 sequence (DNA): TGTGCCAGCAGACGAACAGGACAGGTAGATACGCAGTATTTT.

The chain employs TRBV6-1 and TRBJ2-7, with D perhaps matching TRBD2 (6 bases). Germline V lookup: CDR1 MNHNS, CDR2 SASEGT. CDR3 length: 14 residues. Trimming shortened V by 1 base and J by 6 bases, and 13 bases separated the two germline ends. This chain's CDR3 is CASSEGPGAGEQYF. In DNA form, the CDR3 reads TGTGCCAGCAGTGAAGGACCGGGAGCGGGCGAGCAGTACTTC.

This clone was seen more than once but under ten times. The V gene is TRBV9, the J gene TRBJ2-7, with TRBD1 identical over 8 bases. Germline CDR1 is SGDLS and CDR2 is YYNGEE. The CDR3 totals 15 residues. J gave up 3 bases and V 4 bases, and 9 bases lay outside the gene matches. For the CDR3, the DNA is TGTGCCAGCAGCCCACGGACAGGGATGGTCTACGAGCAGTACTTC. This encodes CASSPRTGMVYEQYF.